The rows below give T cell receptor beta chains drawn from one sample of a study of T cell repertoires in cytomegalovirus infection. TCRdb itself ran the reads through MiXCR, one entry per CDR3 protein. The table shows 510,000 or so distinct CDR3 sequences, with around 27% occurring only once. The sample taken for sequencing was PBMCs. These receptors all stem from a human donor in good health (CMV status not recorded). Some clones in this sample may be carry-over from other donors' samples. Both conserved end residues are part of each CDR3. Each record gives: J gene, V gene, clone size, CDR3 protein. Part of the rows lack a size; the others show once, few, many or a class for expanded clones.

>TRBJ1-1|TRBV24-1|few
CATSDGRGGTEAFF
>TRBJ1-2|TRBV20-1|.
CSALRGYTF
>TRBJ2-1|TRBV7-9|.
CASSLMGSYNEQFF
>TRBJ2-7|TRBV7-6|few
CASTLRTGGSYEQYF
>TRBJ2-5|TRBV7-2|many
CASSLWADSGETQYF
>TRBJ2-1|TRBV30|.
CAWSGLGFSGFDEQFF
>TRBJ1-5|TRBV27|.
CASSPRGPQKGQPQHF
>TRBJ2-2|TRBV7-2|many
CASTFHSGTNTGELFF
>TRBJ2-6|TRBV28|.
CASSFPGLPSGANVLTF
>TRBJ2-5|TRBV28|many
CASSLWSGGSETQYF